This entry is about one T cell receptor (beta chain). Its target antigen remains unknown. Base qualities are missing; no much larger clone stands one base away. The data stem from a study of T cell responses to AZD1222 COVID-19 vaccine (dated by TCRdb to 2020 to 2022). With respect to the entire study: TCR sequencing covered approximately 230 trial participants: roughly 200 given two doses of AZD1222 and about 26 given two doses of MenACWY control vaccine. Enrollment into the trials was organized by age into subgroups of 18-55, 56-69 and 70-plus years, and those subgroups contained approximately 160, 26 and 62 TCR-sequenced participants, respectively. Overall study results and their limits: After two AZD1222 doses, spike-specific TCR breadth and depth were significantly higher than at day 0 and than in MenACWY recipients. Conclusions about previously exposed vaccinees are limited, since just a handful of AZD1222 recipients were seropositive for SARS-CoV-2 at baseline. Reportedly, almost half of the unique spike-specific TCRs recognized epitopes lying outside the regions that are mutated in the B.1.351 and B.1.1.7 variants. In the small 56-69-year group, the increase in depth fell short of significance, most likely because of low power. CD4 TCRs associated with the vaccine covered the entire spike protein, and the dominant responses were in regions 160-218 and 743-854. No day 14 peak-response samples were available, so repertoires were characterized only after the peak T cell response. Most participants were white British and females outnumbered males, and the authors suggested that clonal diversity may have been underestimated.

This sample's time point label indicates: about 28 days (+/-7) after the second vaccine dose. AZD1222 recipients whose second dose came at about 4 weeks and those whose second dose came at about 12 weeks were combined into one group, since spike-specific TCR depth and breadth did not differ between the two schedules. The vaccinee samples were drawn from two UK trials, COV001 and COV002, one of which was a single-blind randomized controlled phase 2/3 trial testing AZD1222 (ChAdOx1 nCoV-19) in healthy adults. Trial participant PBMC samples were collected at day 0 and day 28 after the second dose for TCRbeta chain sequencing. The CDR3 regions of human TCRbeta chains were analyzed by immunosequencing. In the authors' own workflow: TCRs in the repertoires were matched against a reference library of SARS-CoV-2-specific TCRs that had been generated with the MIRA antigen-specificity platform. Breadth was defined as the fraction of unique TCRs that were SARS-CoV-2-associated, and depth was defined as the fraction of total T cells that were SARS-CoV-2-associated. Using the MIRA data, each spike-specific TCR was mapped to the spike region that the TCR reacts to and placed in a CD4 or CD8 class. Log10-transformed breadth and depth values were compared by one-way ANOVA with Sidak's multiple comparisons tests. TCRdb took this table from immuneACCESS and kept in-frame rearrangements with V and J called. Such tables lack part of the clones; where checked against another copy, unresolved V genes explain under half of the gap, and the rest is unexplained. The V and J calls and the clone size are those of that table, but D and trimming were determined from the DNA. A total of some 110,000 clones appear in this sample, 85% to 90% of them only once. 17% of the sample comes from the top ten.

From the germline V gene, CDR1 is SGHTA and CDR2 is FQGNSA. The CDR3 holds 16 amino acids from the cysteine to the phenylalanine. The kept DNA is CDR3 alone, 48 bases in frame from the first base. V is reduced by 1 base and J by 2 bases, leaving a spacing of 12 bases between them. The source of this sequence is an adult who received the AZD1222 COVID-19 vaccine. This chain is built from TRBV7-2 and TRBJ1-5, with TRBD1 perhaps the D gene, on 6 matching bases. The sample consisted of peripheral blood, taken 28 days after the second AZD1222 dose. The sequence in DNA is TGTGCCAGCAGCTTAGGGGGGGGCCGGGGCAATCAGCCCCAGCATTTT. Its amino acids are CASSLGGGRGNQPQHF.